This T cell receptor beta chain was identified during a study of Ad26.COV2.S vaccination and SARS-CoV-2 variants. Across the whole study: Ad26.COV2.S, an intramuscular injection, was given once or twice 56 days apart. Study-wide findings and caveats: Post-vaccination spike-specific CD8+ and CD4+ T cell responses reportedly had substantial breadth.

The CDR3 runs to 20 residues. Germline-derived CDR1 and CDR2 are LNHNV and YYDKDF (reference sequence). The trim removed 0 bases at V and 6 bases at J, leaving 15 bases unmatched. Noted treatment: about 20 received Ad26.COV2.S at low or high dose, single or two shots; several received placebo; per-sample allocation not given. The study sampled participants on day 63 after the first vaccine or placebo injection. On this clone: The antigen is undetermined.

The method was immunoSEQ multiplex PCR; TCRdb's version includes in-frame clones alone and lacks a portion of them. The table lists about half a million clones, 89% of them singletons. Specimen: peripheral blood, collected in a trial of Ad26.COV2.S vaccine versus placebo. The receptor's source is a person aged 18 to 59 who received the Ad26.COV2.S COVID-19 vaccine or a placebo. This sequence joins TRBV15 and TRBJ2-1, with 12 bases aligning to TRBD2. In nucleotides, the CDR3 is TGTGCCACCAGCAGAGATGGGCTAGCGGGAGGGCCGGAAGGTGGCAATGAGCAGTTCTTC. Its translation is CATSRDGLAGGPEGGNEQFF.